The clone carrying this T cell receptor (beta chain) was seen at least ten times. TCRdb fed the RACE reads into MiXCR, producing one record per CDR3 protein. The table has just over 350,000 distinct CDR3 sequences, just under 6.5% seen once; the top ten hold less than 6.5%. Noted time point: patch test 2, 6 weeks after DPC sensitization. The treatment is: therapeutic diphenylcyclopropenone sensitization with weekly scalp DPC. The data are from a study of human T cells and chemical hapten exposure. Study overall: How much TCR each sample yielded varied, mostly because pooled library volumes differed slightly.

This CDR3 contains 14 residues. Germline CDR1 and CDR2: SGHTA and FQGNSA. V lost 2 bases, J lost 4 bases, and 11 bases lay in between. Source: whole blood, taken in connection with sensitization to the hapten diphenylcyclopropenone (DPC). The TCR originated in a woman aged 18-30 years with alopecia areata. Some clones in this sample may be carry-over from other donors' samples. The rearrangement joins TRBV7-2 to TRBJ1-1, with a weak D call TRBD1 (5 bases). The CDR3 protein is CASSLWHGGTEAFF. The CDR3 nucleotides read TGTGCCAGCAGCTTATGGCATGGGGGCACTGAAGCTTTCTTT. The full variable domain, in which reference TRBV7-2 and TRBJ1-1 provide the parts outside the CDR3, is GAGVSQSPSNKVTEKGKDVELRCDPISGHTALYWYRQSLGQGLEFLIYFQGNSAPDKSGLPSDRFSAERTGGSVSTLTIQRTQQEDSAVYLCASSLWHGGTEAFFGQGTRLTVV.